Below are 14 T cell receptor beta chains sequenced from a single sample in a study. TCRdb reanalysed the 5' RACE reads using MiXCR and keeps one entry per CDR3 protein. The table lists about 43,000 distinct CDR3 sequences, over 20% of them singletons. Cells sorted as Tregs were CD4+, CD25+ and CD127-/low. The sequenced sample was Tregs sorted from a lymph node. The receptor source for this set is a female donor with breast cancer.

V is TRBV5-1 and J is TRBJ2-1; TRBD1 might be the D (7 bases). Germline-derived CDR1 and CDR2 are SGHRS and YFSETQ. The length of the CDR3 is 15 residues. With 0 bases removed from V and 9 bases from J, the gap between germline ends came to 16 bases. CDR3 nucleotides: TGCGCCAGCAGCTTGGCGCAGGGGGGTATTCGTGAGCAGTTCTTC. This translates into CASSLAQGGIREQFF.

This clonotype was seen ten or more times. J is TRBJ2-2 and V is TRBV6-4, with D tentatively TRBD1 (5 bases). The V gene lost 5 bases and the J gene lost 3 bases, with 10 bases spanning the gap. Germline CDR1 and CDR2: MRHNA and SNTAGT. The CDR3 extends over 14 amino acids. The CDR3 DNA is TGTGCCAGCAGTCAGGGAAGGGACACCGGGGAGCTGTTTTTT. Protein product: CASSQGRDTGELFF.

Relative to its sample, this clonotype is medium-sized (0.01 to 0.1%). V is TRBV6-6 and J is TRBJ2-6; D is perhaps TRBD1 (5 bases). This CDR3 region has 16 residues. V was clipped by 3 bases and J by 4 bases, with 13 bases between them. CDR1 and CDR2 (germline): MNHNY, SVGAGI (reference sequence). CDR3 DNA sequence: TGTGCCAGCAGTTATGGAGCAGGGCACGGGGCCAACGTCCTGACTTTC. Amino acids: CASSYGAGHGANVLTF.

CDR3 DNA sequence: TGCGCCAGCAGCCTTAGCGGAACCACAGATACGCAGTATTTT. The encoded protein is CASSLSGTTDTQYF. The chain couples TRBV4-1 to TRBJ2-3, with D perhaps matching TRBD2 (6 bases). Trimming left V 4 bases short and J 2 bases short, with 10 bases between. CDR1 is MGHRA and CDR2 is YSYEKL in the germline V gene. CDR3 length: 14 residues.

The gene calls are TRBV30 and TRBJ2-7; possible D gene TRBD1, 6 bases. The ends were cut back, 3 bases at V and 3 bases at J, with 9 bases in the middle. Germline assignment: CDR1 GTSNPN and CDR2 SVGIG (reference sequence). This CDR3 has 12 residues. The CDR3 DNA sequence: TGTGCCTGGAGAGAACAGGGCTACGAGCAGTACTTC. Its protein is CAWREQGYEQYF.

To note about this clonotype: With a much larger clone just one base away, this may be a read error. V and J are TRBV28 and TRBJ1-2; D gene ambiguous. CDR3 length: 14 amino acids. Germline CDR1 MDHEN, CDR2 SYDVKM. The CDR3 protein is CASGLSFRNYGYTF. For the CDR3, the DNA is TGTGCCAGCGGTTTATCGTTCAGGAACTATGGCTACACCTTC.

A few counts support this clonotype. The chain links TRBV7-2 to TRBJ2-7; 8 positions agree with TRBD2. The CDR3 covers 15 residues. V lost 6 bases, J lost 4 bases, and 11 bases stayed unmatched. From germline, CDR1 is SGHTA and CDR2 FQGNSA. This CDR3 reads CASSSNPGLGYEQYF. CDR3 bases: TGTGCCAGCAGTTCGAACCCGGGACTAGGGTACGAGCAGTACTTC.

This clonotype occurred many times. The chain couples TRBV20-1 to TRBJ2-1; D gene uncertain. This CDR3 comprises 13 residues. V lost 6 bases to trimming and J lost 6 bases, with 15 bases between them. Germline-derived CDR1 and CDR2 are DFQATT and SNEGSKA (reference sequence). The CDR3 nucleotides read TGCAGTGCGAAAAACCCCCTTAGCAATGAGCAGTTCTTC. As protein: CSAKNPLSNEQFF.

In this sample, this clonotype turned up many times. The V and J genes are TRBV7-6 and TRBJ2-7; TRBD1 might be the D (5 bases). Germline V CDR1 and CDR2: SGHVS, FNYEAQ. The CDR3 is made up of 15 amino acids. The V gene lost 5 bases and the J gene lost 2 bases, with 16 bases spanning the gap. The CDR3 is CASSGHPDTTYEQYF. The CDR3 DNA is TGTGCCAGCAGCGGACACCCAGACACCACCTACGAGCAGTACTTC.

This clonotype has a handful of counts. This chain joins TRBV9 and TRBJ2-1; 9 bases line up with TRBD2. V gave up 0 bases and J gave up 9 bases; unmatched junction bases: 10. The CDR3 consists of 16 residues. Germline loops: CDR1 SGDLS, CDR2 YYNGEE. The CDR3 region has the DNA TGTGCCAGCAGCGTAGGAGCGGGAGGTTCGGGTGTTGAGCAGTTCTTC. Encoded protein: CASSVGAGGSGVEQFF.

As regards this clonotype: Being one base from a much bigger clone, this may be a read error. The chain uses TRBV20-1 and TRBJ1-2; the match to TRBD1 covers 8 bases. Germline CDR1 reads DFQATT; CDR2 reads SNEGSKA (reference sequence). Germline trimming cut 3 bases from V and 3 bases from J; bases unmatched to any gene: 0. The CDR3 contains 12 residues. CDR3 protein: CSARDRDYGYTF. CDR3 in DNA: TGCAGTGCTAGGGACAGGGACTATGGCTACACCTTC.

This clonotype has only a few counts. V usage is TRBV7-9 and J usage is TRBJ2-1; D is perhaps TRBD1 (7 bases). Per germline, CDR1 SEHNR and CDR2 FQNEAQ (reference sequence). The CDR3 loop spans 15 amino acids. The V and J ends lost 5 bases and 4 bases respectively, with 15 bases between them. CDR3 region: CASSPPGDSYNEQFF. CDR3 DNA sequence: TGTGCCAGCAGCCCTCCGGGGGACAGTTACAATGAGCAGTTCTTC.

V is TRBV9 and J is TRBJ1-2, with TRBD1 matching over 9 bases. This CDR3 has 15 amino acids. CDR1 is SGDLS and CDR2 is YYNGEE in the germline V gene. Losses at the gene ends were 4 bases for V and 2 bases for J; bases not matched to a gene: 6. CDR3 loop: CASSIKDRGNYGYTF. CDR3 coding DNA: TGTGCCAGCAGCATTAAAGACAGGGGGAACTATGGCTACACCTTC.

This clonotype was recorded only once. The chain links TRBV9 to TRBJ1-1, with a weak D call TRBD1 (6 bases). V was shortened by 4 bases and J by 5 bases, with 15 bases between the two germline ends. Per the germline V gene, CDR1 is SGDLS and CDR2 is YYNGEE. CDR3 length equals 14 residues. CDR3 sequence: CASSTGGGGTEAFF. The CDR3, as DNA: TGTGCCAGCAGCACGGGGGGCGGCGGGACTGAAGCTTTCTTT.